This T cell receptor (beta chain) came from a study of blood T cell repertoires in COVID-19. Study-level information: The analysed material was cDNA or gDNA that came from T cells, B-cell-depleted T cells, or PBMCs.

Original data processing: Using reference gene primer amplification, nucleated cell counts were estimated. The data were produced by immunoSEQ multiplex PCR, yet TCRdb's version contains in-frame clones alone and is incomplete. V and J calls plus clone size are reproduced from that table; the DNA served to infer D and trimming. The sample shows about 65,000 clones, around 93% of them seen only once. This CDR3 comprises 18 residues. With V trimmed by 4 bases and J by 1 base, 11 bases remained unmatched. In germline, CDR1 is MDHEN, CDR2 SYDVKM. What was sequenced was peripheral blood. V and J are TRBV28 and TRBJ1-3, with 9 positions matching TRBD1. This receptor was identified in a man between 70 and 80 years old with active COVID-19. CDR3 amino acids: CASSYGTGKGTSGNTIYF. For the CDR3, the DNA is TGTGCCAGCAGTTACGGGACAGGGAAGGGAACGTCTGGAAACACCATATATTTT.